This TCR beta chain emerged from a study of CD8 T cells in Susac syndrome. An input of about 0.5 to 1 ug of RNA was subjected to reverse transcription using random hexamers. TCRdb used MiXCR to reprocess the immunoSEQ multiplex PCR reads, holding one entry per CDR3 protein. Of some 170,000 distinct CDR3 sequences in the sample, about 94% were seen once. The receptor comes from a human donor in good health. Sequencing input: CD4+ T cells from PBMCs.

In nucleotides, the CDR3 is TGTGCCAGCAGCGTAGAAACGTACAGGGGAGCTTTCTTT. Its translation is CASSVETYRGAFF. V gene TRBV7-8 combines with J gene TRBJ1-1; 7 nucleotides agree with TRBD1. Germline V gene lookup returns CDR1 SGHVS and CDR2 FQNEAQ. The J segment lost 10 bases and the V segment lost 5 bases, leaving 10 bases of the junction unmatched. The CDR3 contains 13 residues. Variable domain in full (rest from reference TRBV7-8 and TRBJ1-1): GAGVSQSPRYKVAKRGQDVALRCDPISGHVSLFWYQQALGQGPEFLTYFQNEAQLDKSGLPSDRFFAERPEGSVSTLKIQRTQQEDSAVYLCASSVETYRGAFFGQGTRLTVV.